The rows below give T cell receptor beta chains drawn from one sample of a study of T cell clones after liver transplantation. Sequencing was performed with immunoSEQ multiplex PCR; in TCRdb, only in-frame clones are kept and a portion is missing. The profile shows approximately 51,000 clones, about 69% of them singletons. Material: CD4+ T cells from blood, obtained around 54 months after liver transplant. These TCRs come from a human patient who received a liver transplant. T cells may partly derive from the graft donor. Each CDR3 is given with its conserved first and last residue. The D gene is left open where the match is weak.

v_gene: TRBV18
j_gene: TRBJ2-7
d_gene: .
CDR3aa: CASATGGYEQYF

v_gene: TRBV19
j_gene: TRBJ2-1
d_gene: .
CDR3aa: CASRSGVEQFF

v_gene: TRBV10-3
j_gene: TRBJ2-7
d_gene: .
CDR3aa: CAISERETGHYEQYF

v_gene: TRBV9
j_gene: TRBJ2-2
d_gene: .
CDR3aa: CASSTRSNTGELFF

v_gene: TRBV6-4
j_gene: TRBJ2-1
d_gene: TRBD2
CDR3aa: CASRDSGDTYNEQFF

v_gene: TRBV9
j_gene: TRBJ1-6
d_gene: TRBD1
CDR3aa: CASSALQGASPLHF

v_gene: TRBV18
j_gene: TRBJ2-3
d_gene: .
CDR3aa: CASSPVGGQSDTQYF

v_gene: TRBV20-1
j_gene: TRBJ2-5
d_gene: .
CDR3aa: CSARMGETQYF

v_gene: TRBV30
j_gene: TRBJ1-3
d_gene: .
CDR3aa: CAWSGNSGNTIYF

v_gene: TRBV11-2
j_gene: TRBJ2-5
d_gene: .
CDR3aa: CASSLDRGAETQYF

v_gene: TRBV10-2
j_gene: TRBJ2-2
d_gene: TRBD2
CDR3aa: CASSASGGANGELFF

v_gene: TRBV5-4
j_gene: TRBJ1-2
d_gene: .
CDR3aa: CASSKTGLSGYTF

v_gene: TRBV5-1
j_gene: TRBJ1-5
d_gene: .
CDR3aa: CASSREGTSNQPQHF

v_gene: TRBV7-8
j_gene: TRBJ1-1
d_gene: .
CDR3aa: CASSLIGMNTEAFF

v_gene: TRBV19
j_gene: TRBJ1-5
d_gene: .
CDR3aa: CASSIGHTSNQPQHF

v_gene: TRBV28
j_gene: TRBJ2-4
d_gene: .
CDR3aa: CASSSGTSIAKNIQYF

v_gene: TRBV9
j_gene: TRBJ2-1
d_gene: TRBD2
CDR3aa: CASSSLAGGQNEQFF

v_gene: TRBV28
j_gene: TRBJ2-7
d_gene: .
CDR3aa: CASSLVYEQYF

v_gene: TRBV19
j_gene: TRBJ2-7
d_gene: .
CDR3aa: CASSDGVNREQYF

v_gene: TRBV29-1
j_gene: TRBJ2-7
d_gene: TRBD1
CDR3aa: CSVGEGALPEQYF

v_gene: TRBV5-1
j_gene: TRBJ2-5
d_gene: TRBD1
CDR3aa: CASSSGSGTERTQYF

v_gene: TRBV5-1
j_gene: TRBJ2-2
d_gene: .
CDR3aa: CASSLKGGAGELFF

v_gene: TRBV11-2
j_gene: TRBJ2-1
d_gene: .
CDR3aa: CASSPNILQKSSYNEQFF

v_gene: TRBV6-6
j_gene: TRBJ2-3
d_gene: .
CDR3aa: CASSHTDTQYF

v_gene: TRBV5-4
j_gene: TRBJ2-7
d_gene: TRBD2
CDR3aa: CASRQAGGGYEQYF

v_gene: TRBV27
j_gene: TRBJ2-6
d_gene: TRBD1
CDR3aa: CASSSWTGGGSGANVLTF

v_gene: TRBV6-1
j_gene: TRBJ1-1
d_gene: .
CDR3aa: CASSVEVGNTEAFF

v_gene: TRBV7-6
j_gene: TRBJ2-7
d_gene: .
CDR3aa: CASSLDDSSYEQYF

v_gene: TRBV28
j_gene: TRBJ2-1
d_gene: .
CDR3aa: CASSPPGAGYNEQFF

v_gene: TRBV7-2
j_gene: TRBJ2-7
d_gene: TRBD2
CDR3aa: CASSLGGSGGTYF

v_gene: TRBV6-5
j_gene: TRBJ1-1
d_gene: .
CDR3aa: CASSFAGTPEAFF

v_gene: TRBV9
j_gene: TRBJ1-5
d_gene: TRBD1
CDR3aa: CASSVGQGAAQPQHF

v_gene: TRBV2
j_gene: TRBJ1-4
d_gene: TRBD1
CDR3aa: CASSGPSDRPFLSTNEKLFF

v_gene: TRBV4-1
j_gene: TRBJ2-5
d_gene: TRBD1
CDR3aa: CASSQVIGRGETQYF

v_gene: TRBV5-4
j_gene: TRBJ2-7
d_gene: TRBD1
CDR3aa: CASSSRRTGFSEQYF